The rows below give T cell receptor beta chains drawn from one sample of a study of cytomegalovirus exposure and HLA in healthy donors. Here immunoSEQ multiplex PCR was the method, and the copy in TCRdb shows in-frame clones only, minus some. The sample yields over 200,000 clones, more than 75% seen once. Sequenced sample: PBMCs. The receptor source for this set is a woman aged 18-29 years in good health and CMV-seropositive. The CDR3 runs from the conserved cysteine through the conserved F or W. A D gene is named only where the DNA matches it firmly. The size of a clone is reported for some rows only, either as once, few or many, or as a class for expanded clones.

>NA|TRBJ2-2|15|TRBV5-1|NA
TGCGCCAGCAGCTCCGGTGACAGGAACACCGGGGAGCTGTTTTTT
CASSSGDRNTGELFF
>NA|TRBJ1-1|15|TRBV9|few
TGTGCCAGCAGCGTAGAGCAGGGAAGGGACACTGAAGCTTTCTTT
CASSVEQGRDTEAFF
>TRBD1|TRBJ2-7|15|TRBV6-5|NA
TGTGCCAGCAGTGACTGGGACAGTGAACTCTACGAGCAGTACTTC
CASSDWDSELYEQYF
>NA|TRBJ2-7|14|TRBV15|NA
TGTGCCACCAGCACAGAAAATTCCCACTACGAGCAGTACTTC
CATSTENSHYEQYF
>NA|TRBJ1-1|15|TRBV27|NA
TGTGCCAGCAGTTTTGGGTGGCAGGGCGGCACTGAAGCTTTCTTT
CASSFGWQGGTEAFF
>TRBD2|TRBJ2-3|13|TRBV6-1|NA
TGTGCCAGCAGAGCGGGAGGGGAGGATACGCAGTATTTT
CASRAGGEDTQYF
>NA|TRBJ1-2|13|TRBV5-4|NA
TGTGCCAGCAGCTTGGGAGGGATGGGCGGCTACACCTTC
CASSLGGMGGYTF
>NA|TRBJ1-3|16|TRBV7-8|NA
TGTGCCAGCAGCTTAGGGGAGGGTATCAACGGAAACACCATATATTTT
CASSLGEGINGNTIYF
>TRBD2|TRBJ2-7|15|TRBV6-4|many
TGTGCCAGCAGTAGGGGTAGCGGGAGCTCCTACGAGCAGTACTTC
CASSRGSGSSYEQYF
>NA|TRBJ2-2|13|TRBV9|few
TGTGCCAGCAGCGTAGGACCCGGGAGGGAGCTGTTTTTT
CASSVGPGRELFF
>NA|TRBJ2-7|14|TRBV7-9|once
TGTGCCAGCAGCTTAGAACGAAGGAGCGACGAGCAGTACTTC
CASSLERRSDEQYF
>TRBD1|TRBJ2-7|15|TRBV5-1|NA
TGCGCCAGCAGCGCCGGGACAGGGGGCGTCGACGAGCAGTACTTC
CASSAGTGGVDEQYF
>TRBD2|TRBJ2-3|15|TRBV28|NA
TGTGCCAGCAGCAAACTAGCGGGAGTCGCAGATACGCAGTATTTT
CASSKLAGVADTQYF
>TRBD1|TRBJ2-7|17|TRBV4-1|NA
TGCGCCAGCAGCCAAGTGGGACAGGGGGCTGGGACCTACGAGCAGTACTTC
CASSQVGQGAGTYEQYF
>TRBD1|TRBJ1-1|16|TRBV27|NA
TGTGCCAGCAGTCCCCCGACAGGGCGGGTGAACACTGAAGCTTTCTTT
CASSPPTGRVNTEAFF